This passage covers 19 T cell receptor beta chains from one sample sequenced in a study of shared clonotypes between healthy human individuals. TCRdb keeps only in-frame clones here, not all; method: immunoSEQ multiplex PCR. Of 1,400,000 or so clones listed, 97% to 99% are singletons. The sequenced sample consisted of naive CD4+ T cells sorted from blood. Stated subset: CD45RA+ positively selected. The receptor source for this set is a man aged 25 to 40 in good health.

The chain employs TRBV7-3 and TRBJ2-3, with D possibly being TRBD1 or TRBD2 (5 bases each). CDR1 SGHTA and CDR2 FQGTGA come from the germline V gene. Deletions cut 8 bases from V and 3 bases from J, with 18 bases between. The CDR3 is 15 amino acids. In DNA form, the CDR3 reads TGTGCCAGCGGGGCCGGGGAAGGAAGGACAGATACGCAGTATTTT. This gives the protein CASGAGEGRTDTQYF.

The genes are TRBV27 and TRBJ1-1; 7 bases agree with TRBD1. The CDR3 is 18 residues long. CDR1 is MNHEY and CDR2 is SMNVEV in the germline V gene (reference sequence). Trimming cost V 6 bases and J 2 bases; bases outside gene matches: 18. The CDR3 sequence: CASRPRGQLLHLNTEAFF. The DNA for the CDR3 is TGTGCCAGCAGGCCGAGGGGGCAGCTTCTCCACCTTAACACTGAAGCTTTCTTT.

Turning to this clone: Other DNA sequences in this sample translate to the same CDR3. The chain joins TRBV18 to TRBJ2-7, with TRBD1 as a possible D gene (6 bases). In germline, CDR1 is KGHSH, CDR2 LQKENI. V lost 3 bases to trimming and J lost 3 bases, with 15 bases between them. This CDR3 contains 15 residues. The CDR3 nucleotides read TGTGCCAGCTCACCGCCCGGCCAGGGGAGCTACGAGCAGTACTTC. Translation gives CASSPPGQGSYEQYF.

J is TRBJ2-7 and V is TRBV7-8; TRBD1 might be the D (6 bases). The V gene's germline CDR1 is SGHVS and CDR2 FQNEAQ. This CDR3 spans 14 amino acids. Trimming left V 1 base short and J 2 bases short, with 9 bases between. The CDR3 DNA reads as TGTGCCAGCAGCTTAGGAACAGGGACCTACGAGCAGTACTTC. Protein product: CASSLGTGTYEQYF.

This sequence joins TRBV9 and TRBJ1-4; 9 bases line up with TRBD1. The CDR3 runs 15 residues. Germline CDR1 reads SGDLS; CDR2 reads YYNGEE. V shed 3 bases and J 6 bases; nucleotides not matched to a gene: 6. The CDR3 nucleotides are TGTGCCAGCAGCGACCAGACAGGGGGGCATGAAAAACTGTTTTTT. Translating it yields CASSDQTGGHEKLFF.

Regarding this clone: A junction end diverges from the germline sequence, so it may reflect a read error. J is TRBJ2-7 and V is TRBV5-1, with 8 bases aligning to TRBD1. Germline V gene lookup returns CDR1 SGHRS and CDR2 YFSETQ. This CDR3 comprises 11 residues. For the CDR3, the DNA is TGCGCCAGCAGCTTCGGGGGACAGGCACACTTC. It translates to CASSFGGQAHF. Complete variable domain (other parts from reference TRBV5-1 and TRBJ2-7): KAGVTQTPRYLIKTRGQQVTLSCSPISGHRSVSWYQQTPGQGLQFLFEYFSETQRNKGNFPGRFSGRQFSNSRSEMNVSTLELGDSALYLCASSFGGQAHFGPGTRLTVT.

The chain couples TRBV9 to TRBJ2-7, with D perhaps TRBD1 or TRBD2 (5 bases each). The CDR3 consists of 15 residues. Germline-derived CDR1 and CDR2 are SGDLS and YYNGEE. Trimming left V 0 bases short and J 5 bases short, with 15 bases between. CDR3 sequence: CASSVAEGRSHEQYF. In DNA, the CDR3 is TGTGCCAGCAGCGTAGCTGAGGGGCGGTCCCACGAGCAGTACTTC.

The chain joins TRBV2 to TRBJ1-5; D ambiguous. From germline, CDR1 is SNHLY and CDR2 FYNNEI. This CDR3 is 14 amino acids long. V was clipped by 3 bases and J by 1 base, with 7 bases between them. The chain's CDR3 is CASSDSVSNQPQHF. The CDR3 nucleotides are TGTGCCAGCAGTGACAGTGTCAGCAATCAGCCCCAGCATTTT.

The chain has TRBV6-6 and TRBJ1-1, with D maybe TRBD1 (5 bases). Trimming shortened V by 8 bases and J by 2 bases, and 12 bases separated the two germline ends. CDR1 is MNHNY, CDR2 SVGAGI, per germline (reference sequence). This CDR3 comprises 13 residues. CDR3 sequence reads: CASHPDRNTEAFF. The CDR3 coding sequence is TGTGCCAGCCACCCAGACAGAAACACTGAAGCTTTCTTT.

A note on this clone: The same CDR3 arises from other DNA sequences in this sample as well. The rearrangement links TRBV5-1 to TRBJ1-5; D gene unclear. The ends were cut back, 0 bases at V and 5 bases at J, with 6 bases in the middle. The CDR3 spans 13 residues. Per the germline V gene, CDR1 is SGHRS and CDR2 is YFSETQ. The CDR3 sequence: CASSLDGDQPQHF. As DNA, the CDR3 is TGCGCCAGCAGCTTGGACGGCGATCAGCCCCAGCATTTT.

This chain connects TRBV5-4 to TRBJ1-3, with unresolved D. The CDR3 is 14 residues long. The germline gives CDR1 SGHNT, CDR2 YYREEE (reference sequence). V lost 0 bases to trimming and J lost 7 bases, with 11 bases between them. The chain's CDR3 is CASSLDRFGNTIYF. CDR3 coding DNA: TGTGCCAGCAGCTTGGACCGTTTTGGGAACACCATATATTTT.

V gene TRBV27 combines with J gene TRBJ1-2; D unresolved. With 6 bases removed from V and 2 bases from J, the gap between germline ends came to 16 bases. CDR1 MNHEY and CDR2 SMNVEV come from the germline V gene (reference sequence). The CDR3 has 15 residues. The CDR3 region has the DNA TGTGCCAGCAGCCACCGGGCCACGGGAAACTATGGCTACACCTTC. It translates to CASSHRATGNYGYTF.

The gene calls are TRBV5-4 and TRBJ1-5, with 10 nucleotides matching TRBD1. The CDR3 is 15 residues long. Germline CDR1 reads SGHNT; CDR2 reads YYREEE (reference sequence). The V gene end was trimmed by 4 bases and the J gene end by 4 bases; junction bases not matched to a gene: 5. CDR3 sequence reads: CASSKGQGLNQPQHF. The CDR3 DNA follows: TGTGCCAGCAGCAAGGGACAGGGGTTGAATCAGCCCCAGCATTTT. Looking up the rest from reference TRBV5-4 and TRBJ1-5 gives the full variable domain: ETGVTQSPTHLIKTRGQQVTLRCSSQSGHNTVSWYQQALGQGPQFIFQYYREEENGRGNFPPRFSGLQFPNYSSELNVNALELDDSALYLCASSKGQGLNQPQHFGDGTRLSIL.

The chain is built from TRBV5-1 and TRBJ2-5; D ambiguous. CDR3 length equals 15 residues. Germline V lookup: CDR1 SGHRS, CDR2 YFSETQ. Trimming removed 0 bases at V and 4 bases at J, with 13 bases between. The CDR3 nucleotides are TGCGCCAGCAGCTTGGGGTCTTCAGACGGAGAGACCCAGTACTTC. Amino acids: CASSLGSSDGETQYF.

Here the CDR3 reads CASSSGDGHNQPQHF. The CDR3 DNA reads as TGCGCCAGCAGCTCGGGGGACGGACACAATCAGCCCCAGCATTTT. This chain uses TRBV5-1 with TRBJ1-5, with a possible D match to TRBD1 (5 bases). CDR1 and CDR2 from the germline V gene are SGHRS and YFSETQ. Trimming took 3 bases from V and 3 from J, leaving 13 bases between them. This CDR3 spans 15 amino acids.

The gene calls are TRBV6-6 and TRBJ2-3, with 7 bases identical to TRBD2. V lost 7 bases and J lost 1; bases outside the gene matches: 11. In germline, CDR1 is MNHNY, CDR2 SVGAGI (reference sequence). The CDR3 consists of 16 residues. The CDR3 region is CASKRGAGRGTDTQYF. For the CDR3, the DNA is TGTGCCAGCAAAAGAGGAGCGGGGAGGGGCACAGATACGCAGTATTTT.

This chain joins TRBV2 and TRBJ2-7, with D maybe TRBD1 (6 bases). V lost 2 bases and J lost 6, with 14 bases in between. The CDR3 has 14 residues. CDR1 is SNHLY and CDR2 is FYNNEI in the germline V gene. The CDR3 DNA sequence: TGTGCCAGCAGTGAATTACAGGGAGAGTCCGAGCAGTACTTC. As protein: CASSELQGESEQYF.

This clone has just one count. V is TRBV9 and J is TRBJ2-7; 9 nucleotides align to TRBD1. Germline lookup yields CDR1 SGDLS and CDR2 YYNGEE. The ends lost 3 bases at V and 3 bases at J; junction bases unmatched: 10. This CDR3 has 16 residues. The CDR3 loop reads CASSEGPGTGYYEQYF. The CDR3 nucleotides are TGTGCCAGCAGCGAGGGGCCGGGGACAGGGTACTACGAGCAGTACTTC.

CDR3 sequence: CATSRPGLAGADTQYF. CDR3 nucleotide sequence: TGTGCCACCAGCAGGCCGGGTCTAGCGGGAGCGGATACGCAGTATTTT. The gene calls are TRBV15 and TRBJ2-3; TRBD2 aligns across 10 bases. Germline CDR1 reads LNHNV; CDR2 reads YYDKDF (reference sequence). The CDR3 consists of 16 residues. The V and J ends lost 3 bases and 6 bases, in that order; junction bases with no gene match: 9.